The 24 T cell receptor beta chains listed next were all sequenced from one sample in a study of T cells in tuberculosis. The protocol was immunoSEQ multiplex PCR, while the TCRdb copy is restricted to in-frame clones and leaves out a portion. Seen here are 25,000 to 35,000 clones, around 92% observed once, and the top ten hold roughly 7%. Time point in this sample: new active TB diagnosis, blood taken before or within 7 days of starting treatment. The starting material was PBMCs, obtained at tuberculosis diagnosis. Receptors were obtained from an adult with tuberculosis. Some clones in this sample may be carry-over from other donors' samples.

This chain links TRBV18 with TRBJ1-2, with D uncertain. CDR1 and CDR2 (germline): KGHSH, LQKENI. Trimming took off 6 bases at V and 2 bases at J, with 10 bases between the two ends. This CDR3 is built from 13 residues. The CDR3 sequence is CASSPDGNYGYTF. The CDR3 coding sequence is TGTGCCAGCTCCCCCGACGGGAACTATGGCTACACCTTC.

In this sample, this clone turned up once. The chain joins TRBV7-6 to TRBJ2-1; the D gene is possibly TRBD1 (6 bases). Germline V gene lookup returns CDR1 SGHVS and CDR2 FNYEAQ. This CDR3 region has 15 residues. Trimming cost V 5 bases and J 4 bases, with 15 bases left between them. The CDR3 nucleotides read TGTGCCAGCAGCCCAACAGGGTCGCTTTACAATGAGCAGTTCTTC. It translates to CASSPTGSLYNEQFF.

The chain links TRBV27 to TRBJ2-7; TRBD1 agrees at 7 bases. Germline V gene data show CDR1 as MNHEY and CDR2 as SMNVEV (reference sequence). There are 13 residues in the CDR3. Losses at the gene ends were 2 bases for V and 9 bases for J; bases not matched to a gene: 7. Here the CDR3 DNA reads TGTGCCAGCAGTTTACGACAGGGCGGCAGGCAGTACTTC. This codes for CASSLRQGGRQYF.

The V call is TRBV19, the J call TRBJ2-2; weak D call: TRBD2 (7 bases). Trimming took 11 bases from V and 6 from J, leaving 16 bases between them. Per the germline V gene, CDR1 is LNHDA and CDR2 is SQIVND (reference sequence). The CDR3 runs to 13 residues. The CDR3 loop reads CASRGEGSGELFF. The CDR3, as DNA: TGTGCCTCGAGGGGGGAGGGTTCCGGGGAGCTGTTTTTT.

J is TRBJ1-4 and V is TRBV7-9; 12 nucleotides line up with TRBD1. Germline-derived CDR1 and CDR2 are SEHNR and FQNEAQ (reference sequence). This CDR3 has 17 residues. V was clipped by 4 bases and J by 3 bases; unmatched bases: 6. This CDR3 is CASSSSGQGAANEKLFF. CDR3 in DNA: TGTGCCAGCAGCTCCTCGGGACAGGGGGCAGCTAATGAAAAACTGTTTTTT.

This chain connects TRBV10-2 to TRBJ2-2; the match to TRBD1 covers 12 bases. Germline CDR1 is WSHSY and CDR2 is SAAADI. The ends lost 8 bases at V and 1 base at J; junction bases unmatched: 5. The CDR3 has 16 amino acids. The CDR3 loop reads CASRDRGLRNTGELFF. In DNA, the CDR3 is TGCGCCAGCCGGGACAGGGGGCTGAGGAACACCGGGGAGCTGTTTTTT.

The chain has TRBV28 and TRBJ1-4; 7 nucleotides line up with TRBD1. Germline loops: CDR1 MDHEN, CDR2 SYDVKM. V lost 3 bases and J lost 10; bases outside the gene matches: 5. The CDR3 consists of 13 residues. The CDR3 loop is CASSFGGGGKLFF. In DNA form, the CDR3 reads TGTGCCAGCAGTTTCGGAGGGGGCGGAAAACTGTTTTTT.

This clone was observed a few times. The genes are TRBV2 and TRBJ1-5; the match to TRBD1 covers 8 bases. Trimming cost V 1 base and J 6 bases; bases outside gene matches: 5. The CDR3 is 15 amino acids. Looked up from germline, CDR1 is SNHLY and CDR2 is FYNNEI. CDR3 bases: TGTGCCAGCAGTGAAGGCAGGGGGCCAGGTCAGCCCCAGCATTTT. It translates to CASSEGRGPGQPQHF.

The CDR3 DNA reads as TGCAGCGTCGGGGATACAGAAGATCAGCCCCAGCATTTT. Amino acids: CSVGDTEDQPQHF. The V gene is TRBV29-1, the J gene TRBJ1-5; D call uncertain. Germline V gives CDR1 SQVTM, CDR2 ANQGSEA. Trimming pared 6 bases from V and 5 bases from J, leaving 14 bases between. This CDR3 is 13 amino acids long.

The chain is built from TRBV4-2 and TRBJ2-7; 10 nucleotides line up with TRBD2. CDR3 length equals 16 residues. CDR1 is LGHNA, CDR2 YNFKEQ, per germline. V shed 2 bases, J shed 7 bases, and the junction held 11 bases outside the gene matches. CDR3 region: CASSQPSGGALREQYF. DNA of the CDR3: TGTGCCAGCAGCCAACCAAGCGGGGGGGCCCTACGAGAGCAGTACTTC.

This chain links TRBV13 with TRBJ2-7; 11 nucleotides match TRBD2. Trimming at V came to 6 bases and at J to 3 bases, leaving 4 bases not matched to a gene. CDR1 and CDR2 from the germline V gene are PRHDT and FYEKMQ (reference sequence). This CDR3 is built from 14 residues. This CDR3 reads CASRRLAGLYEQYF. CDR3 sequence (DNA): TGTGCCAGCAGGAGACTAGCGGGACTCTACGAGCAGTACTTC. Full variable domain (missing parts from reference TRBV13 and TRBJ2-7): AAGVIQSPRHLIKEKRETATLKCYPIPRHDTVYWYQQGPGQDPQFLISFYEKMQSDKGSIPDRFSAQQFSDYHSELNMSSLELGDSALYFCASRRLAGLYEQYFGPGTRLTVT.

In its sample, this clone was seen once. This chain links TRBV15 with TRBJ1-2; D is possibly TRBD1 (5 bases). This CDR3 is built from 14 residues. Germline CDR1 is LNHNV and CDR2 is YYDKDF (reference sequence). Trimming shortened V by 5 bases and J by 4 bases, and 14 bases separated the two germline ends. CDR3 coding DNA: TGTGCCACCAGCCGGGCAGGGATTAGCTATGGCTACACCTTC. Translation: CATSRAGISYGYTF.

The chain joins TRBV7-6 to TRBJ2-1; 7 positions agree with TRBD1. The V gene end was trimmed by 2 bases and the J gene end by 7 bases; junction bases not matched to a gene: 11. CDR1 and CDR2 (germline): SGHVS, FNYEAQ. The CDR3 length is 16 residues. CDR3 sequence (DNA): TGTGCCAGCAGCTTAATGAGAGGGGGCGATTTGAATGAGCAGTTCTTC. As protein: CASSLMRGGDLNEQFF.

The chain has TRBV5-1 and TRBJ2-1; TRBD2 agrees at 11 bases. After removal of 2 bases from V and 7 bases from J, the junction contained 8 bases not matched to a gene. Germline CDR1 is SGHRS and CDR2 is YFSETQ. The CDR3 is 16 amino acids. DNA of the CDR3: TGCGCCAGCAGCTTCAGTAGCGGGGGGGCCGGGAATGAGCAGTTCTTC. It specifies CASSFSSGGAGNEQFF. The full variable domain, completed using reference TRBV5-1 and TRBJ2-1, is KAGVTQTPRYLIKTRGQQVTLSCSPISGHRSVSWYQQTPGQGLQFLFEYFSETQRNKGNFPGRFSGRQFSNSRSEMNVSTLELGDSALYLCASSFSSGGAGNEQFFGPGTRLTVL.

The rearrangement joins TRBV6-1 to TRBJ1-5; perhaps TRBD1 as D (6 bases). There are 13 residues in the CDR3. Germline V gene lookup returns CDR1 MNHNS and CDR2 SASEGT. V lost 4 bases to trimming and J lost 5 bases, with 9 bases between them. Here the CDR3 reads CASSGQGYQPQHF. DNA of the CDR3: TGTGCCAGCAGTGGGCAGGGGTATCAGCCCCAGCATTTT.

The rearrangement links TRBV19 to TRBJ1-5, with unresolved D. This CDR3 has 16 amino acids. Germline values: CDR1 LNHDA, CDR2 SQIVND (reference sequence). Trimming took off 3 bases at V and 3 bases at J, with 15 bases between the two ends. This CDR3 reads CASSITPARPNQPQHF. DNA of the CDR3: TGTGCCAGTAGTATTACCCCCGCCAGGCCCAATCAGCCCCAGCATTTT.

The chain has TRBV10-3 and TRBJ2-1; perhaps TRBD1 as D (6 bases). CDR1 and CDR2 from the germline V gene are ENHRY and SYGVKD. This CDR3 is 12 amino acids long. Trimming left V 5 bases short and J 5 bases short, with 7 bases between. The CDR3 reads CAISNRDNEQFF. The CDR3 DNA follows: TGTGCCATCAGTAACAGGGACAATGAGCAGTTCTTC.

The V and J genes are TRBV9 and TRBJ2-3; TRBD2 agrees at 7 bases. J was trimmed by 6 bases and V by 2 bases; bases with no gene match: 3. The germline CDR1 and CDR2 sequences are SGDLS and YYNGEE. This CDR3 is 13 amino acids long. CDR3 in amino acids: CASSVYGGDTQYF. The CDR3 DNA reads as TGTGCCAGCAGCGTGTACGGGGGGGATACGCAGTATTTT.

This chain links TRBV25-1 with TRBJ1-1, with D perhaps matching TRBD1 (5 bases). Trimming left V 4 bases short and J 7 bases short, with 13 bases between. The CDR3 is 13 amino acids. The germline V gene has CDR1 MGHDK and CDR2 SYGVNS. The CDR3 region is CASSARGGSEAFF. The CDR3 nucleotides are TGTGCCAGCAGTGCTCGCGGGGGTAGTGAAGCTTTCTTT. The full variable domain, completed using reference TRBV25-1 and TRBJ1-1, is EADIYQTPRYLVIGTGKKITLECSQTMGHDKMYWYQQDPGMELHLIHYSYGVNSTEKGDLSSESTVSRIRTEHFPLTLESARPSHTSQYLCASSARGGSEAFFGQGTRLTVV.

The chain links TRBV12-5 to TRBJ2-2, with TRBD1 matching 8 bases. Per germline, CDR1 LGHNT and CDR2 FRNRAP. V trimming: 5 bases; J trimming: 4 bases; junction bases outside the gene matches: 3. The CDR3 sequence is 14 residues long. Here the CDR3 reads CASGPTGGTGELFF. DNA of the CDR3: TGTGCTAGTGGTCCCACAGGGGGCACCGGGGAGCTGTTTTTT.

This clone was detected once. This chain joins TRBV13 and TRBJ2-4; TRBD1 is a possible D gene (5 bases). Germline CDR1 and CDR2: PRHDT and FYEKMQ (reference sequence). V dropped 6 bases and J dropped 6 bases, with 15 bases sitting between them. This CDR3 comprises 14 residues. DNA for the CDR3: TGTGCCAGCAGGAACTCTAGGGGCTCAAACATTCAGTACTTC. Translation gives CASRNSRGSNIQYF.

V is TRBV5-1 and J is TRBJ1-1, with D tentatively TRBD1 (6 bases). Germline loops: CDR1 SGHRS, CDR2 YFSETQ. V was pared by 0 bases and J by 0 bases, with 6 bases between. The CDR3 consists of 14 residues. The CDR3 here is CASSLDRVNTEAFF. CDR3 DNA: TGCGCCAGCAGCTTGGACAGGGTGAACACTGAAGCTTTCTTT.

This clone showed up just a few times. V is TRBV10-2 and J is TRBJ2-1; TRBD2 aligns across 9 bases. The CDR3 totals 16 residues. Trimming took 0 bases from V and 4 from J; bases not matched to a gene: 4. Per germline, CDR1 WSHSY and CDR2 SAAADI. CDR3 protein: CASSESEAGGYNEQFF. The CDR3 nucleotides are TGCGCCAGCAGTGAGTCAGAGGCGGGGGGGTACAATGAGCAGTTCTTC.

The chain is built from TRBV5-1 and TRBJ1-1; 8 positions agree with TRBD1. Germline V lookup: CDR1 SGHRS, CDR2 YFSETQ. J gave up 1 base and V 2 bases, and 10 bases lay outside the gene matches. This CDR3 spans 17 amino acids. CDR3 sequence: CASSLEIGQGGNTEAFF. CDR3 bases: TGCGCCAGCAGCTTAGAAATCGGACAGGGAGGGAACACTGAAGCTTTCTTT.